This T cell receptor beta chain was sequenced for a study of blood T cell repertoires in COVID-19 (dated by TCRdb to 2018 to 2021). Some background on the complete study: The collaborator samples originated in the United States, Italy and Spain and spanned the acute and convalescent phases of COVID-19. The repertoires were released in a freely available public database meant as a resource for research on the immune response to SARS-CoV-2. Deeply sampled blood TCRbeta repertoires from subjects exposed to, actively infected with, or recovered from COVID-19 were included in the dataset. Where available, HLA class I and class II types were taken from metadata supplied by the sample provider and were not determined by assay-based typing. The prospective study material was composed of cDNA or gDNA derived from T cells, B-cell-depleted T cells, or PBMCs. The sample metadata nearly always contained a de-identified subject ID, COVID-19 status, age in years and sex. The samples were drawn from the first 160 participants of the ongoing ImmuneRACE study and from 1,254 subjects provided by 6 global collaborators. Study-wide conclusions, independent of this receptor: The quantity of clinical and demographic metadata differed by source and by participant and was supplied without curation.

With respect to this clone: Its cognate antigen has yet to be identified. Qualities for individual bases were not recorded, and no much larger clone is one base off.

The germline ends are 16 bases apart after V is trimmed by 5 bases and J by 6 bases. Its CDR3 holds 14 amino acids, cysteine through phenylalanine. Kept here is only the CDR3 DNA, which spans 42 bases and is read in frame from base 1. CDR1 and CDR2 (SGHVS, FQNEAQ) derive from the germline V gene. Collaborating institutions collected whole blood in K2EDTA tubes following their own protocols. Collaborator samples were shipped for TCRbeta analysis as frozen whole blood, isolated PBMCs, or DNA extracted from either sample type. TCRbeta CDR3 regions were amplified from genomic DNA using the immunoSEQ Assay, a bias-controlled multiplex PCR. The published analysis was carried out like this. The number of nucleated cells in each sample was estimated from the amplification of reference gene primers within the assay. To quantify the absolute abundance of each unique TCRbeta CDR3 rearrangement, sequence reads were collapsed and filtered. Productive Simpson clonality was computed per sample as the square root of Simpson's diversity index over productive rearrangements. This is the immuneACCESS table as TCRdb keeps it, with only in-frame sequences that have V and J called. A part of the clones is gone; compared with another copy, unresolved V genes explain less than half, and the rest is unexplained. V and J calls and clone size are copied from that table; D and trimming were computed from the DNA. For this sample there are around 400,000 clones; more than 80% appear just once. The ten largest clones represent over 1% of the sample.

Material for sequencing was peripheral blood. The sequence was obtained from a man in his forties with acute or convalescent COVID-19. The sequence links TRBV7-8 to TRBJ1-1; a weak D assignment points to TRBD1 (5 bases agree). CDR3 reads: CASSTLREGAEAFF. The DNA reads as follows: TGTGCCAGCAGCACGCTCAGGGAGGGCGCTGAAGCTTTCTTT.